A single sample is the source of the 20 T cell receptor beta chains below, sequenced in a study of cytomegalovirus exposure and HLA in healthy donors. PCR used 60 Vbeta primers and 13 Jbeta primers. This table comes from immunoSEQ multiplex PCR, and its TCRdb copy is limited to in-frame clones, with some not included. The sample contains around 200,000 clones, over 70% of which appear only once. The sequenced sample was PBMCs. The receptors derive from a man aged 45-60 years in good health and CMV-seronegative.

This clone was seen only a few times. The J gene is TRBJ2-1, the V gene TRBV11-2; TRBD2 agrees at 11 bases. In germline, CDR1 is SGHAT, CDR2 FQNNGV. This CDR3 has 16 residues. The ends lost 4 bases at V and 5 bases at J; junction bases unmatched: 7. CDR3 protein: CASSSSLAGGNNEQFF. The CDR3 DNA is TGTGCCAGCAGCTCCTCCCTAGCGGGGGGAAACAATGAGCAGTTCTTC.

There are a few counts of this clone. DNA of the CDR3: TGTGCCAGCAGTTACGGCAGGGGCAGGAATTCACCCCTCCACTTT. Translating gives CASSYGRGRNSPLHF. The chain combines TRBV6-5 with TRBJ1-6, with a weak D call TRBD1 (6 bases). CDR3 length: 15 amino acids. V was clipped by 2 bases and J by 7 bases, with 12 bases between them. CDR1 and CDR2 from the germline V gene are MNHEY and SVGAGI.

This clone was observed a few times. V is TRBV7-9 and J is TRBJ1-4; 9 bases map to TRBD1. Germline trimming cut 3 bases from V and 7 bases from J; bases unmatched to any gene: 3. This CDR3 is 14 amino acids long. CDR1 is SEHNR and CDR2 is FQNEAQ in the germline V gene (reference sequence). The CDR3 sequence: CASSLGTGFEKLFF. CDR3 nucleotide sequence: TGTGCCAGCAGCTTGGGGACAGGGTTTGAAAAACTGTTTTTT.

This CDR3 is CASSQTGDDSGNTIYF. CDR3 DNA: TGTGCCAGCAGTCAGACAGGAGACGACTCTGGAAACACCATATATTTT. The genes are TRBV27 and TRBJ1-3; TRBD1 is a possible D gene (6 bases). The CDR3 is 16 residues long. V lost 5 bases and J lost 0, with 14 bases in between. Germline CDR1 is MNHEY and CDR2 is SMNVEV (reference sequence).

The V and J genes are TRBV4-1 and TRBJ2-2; 7 bases fit TRBD2. J lost 7 bases, V lost 0 bases, and 11 bases had no gene match. CDR1 and CDR2 from the germline V gene are MGHRA and YSYEKL. The CDR3 length is 17 residues. CDR3 loop: CASSQDDSTGTNGELFF. The CDR3 DNA is TGCGCCAGCAGCCAAGACGACAGCACCGGGACTAACGGGGAGCTGTTTTTT.

The chain couples TRBV27 to TRBJ2-1; 7 bases align to TRBD2. The CDR3 is 12 residues long. Per germline, CDR1 MNHEY and CDR2 SMNVEV (reference sequence). Trimming took 2 bases from V and 8 from J; bases not matched to a gene: 0. In DNA form, the CDR3 reads TGTGCCAGCAGTTTAGGGGGGGATGAGCAGTTCTTC. This sequence encodes CASSLGGDEQFF.

The V call is TRBV5-1, the J call TRBJ1-1, with 9 positions matching TRBD1. Germline loops: CDR1 SGHRS, CDR2 YFSETQ. V was clipped by 6 bases and J by 4 bases; unmatched bases: 7. The CDR3 covers 14 residues. The CDR3 nucleotides read TGCGCCAGCACCCGACAGGGGGTGGGCACTGAAGCTTTCTTT. Translating it yields CASTRQGVGTEAFF.

This chain uses TRBV14 with TRBJ1-4, with no clear D. CDR1 is SGHDN and CDR2 is FVKESK in the germline V gene. Trimming removed 4 bases from V and 7 bases from J, with 10 bases in between. The CDR3 is 13 residues long. In nucleotides, the CDR3 is TGTGCCAGCAGCCTGCGGATTGGTGAAAAACTGTTTTTT. Translation gives CASSLRIGEKLFF.

This clone was observed a few times. This chain connects TRBV4-1 to TRBJ2-2, with TRBD2 matching 8 bases. Trimming cost V 3 bases and J 1 base; bases outside gene matches: 10. Germline V CDR1 and CDR2: MGHRA, YSYEKL. This CDR3 contains 18 residues. The CDR3 sequence: CASSQNSGTRKNTGELFF. The CDR3 DNA follows: TGCGCCAGCAGCCAGAACTCCGGGACTAGGAAGAACACCGGGGAGCTGTTTTTT.

The rearrangement joins TRBV19 to TRBJ1-1, with D unclear. Trimming removed 0 bases from V and 11 bases from J, with 13 bases in between. Germline CDR1 is LNHDA and CDR2 is SQIVND (reference sequence). The CDR3 totals 13 residues. The CDR3 loop reads CASSIDLGGEAFF. As DNA, the CDR3 is TGTGCCAGTAGTATAGATCTTGGAGGTGAGGCTTTCTTT.

The chain uses TRBV6-5 and TRBJ2-5; maybe TRBD2 (5 bases). Trimming removed 6 bases from V and 3 bases from J, with 5 bases in between. The germline CDR1 and CDR2 sequences are MNHEY and SVGAGI. The CDR3 runs to 11 residues. The CDR3 protein is CASRREETQYF. CDR3 DNA sequence: TGTGCCAGCAGGAGGGAAGAGACCCAGTACTTC.

The chain joins TRBV27 to TRBJ2-7; TRBD2 is a possible D gene (6 bases). CDR1 MNHEY and CDR2 SMNVEV come from the germline V gene (reference sequence). CDR3 length: 14 residues. V lost 7 bases and J lost 0, with 13 bases in between. The CDR3 nucleotides read TGTGCCAGCATGGGCGGGACGGACTCCTACGAGCAGTACTTC. Its protein product is CASMGGTDSYEQYF.

This clone was seen only once. The chain couples TRBV4-1 to TRBJ2-2, with a possible D match to TRBD2 (6 bases). Germline assignment: CDR1 MGHRA and CDR2 YSYEKL. Deletions cut 4 bases from V and 6 bases from J, with 15 bases between. This CDR3 region has 15 residues. CDR3 amino acids: CASSLRLAGPGELFF. The CDR3 DNA reads TGCGCCAGCAGCCTACGTCTGGCGGGGCCCGGGGAGCTGTTTTTT.

The chain employs TRBV18 and TRBJ1-2; 7 bases map to TRBD1. This CDR3 is 16 amino acids long. The germline CDR1 and CDR2 sequences are KGHSH and LQKENI. V was clipped by 1 base and J by 8 bases; unmatched bases: 13. DNA for the CDR3: TGTGCCAGCTCACCACGGGACAGCGGTCTTGTGATCGGCTACACCTTC. Residues: CASSPRDSGLVIGYTF.

The chain links TRBV5-6 to TRBJ1-4; weak D call: TRBD1 (5 bases). V was pared by 5 bases and J by 8 bases, with 16 bases between. CDR1 is SGHDT, CDR2 YYEEEE, per germline. This CDR3 contains 14 residues. The CDR3 region has the DNA TGTGCCAGCAGTTCTGGGACTACCACGGAAAAACTGTTTTTT. Translating it yields CASSSGTTTEKLFF.

This chain links TRBV9 with TRBJ2-3; 9 nucleotides line up with TRBD2. The V gene's germline CDR1 is SGDLS and CDR2 YYNGEE. J lost 7 bases, V lost 3 bases, and 12 bases had no gene match. This CDR3 has 16 residues. The CDR3 DNA reads TGTGCCAGCAGCGCTTCTTGGCGGGGGGGCGGAAATACGCAGTATTTT. Its translation: CASSASWRGGGNTQYF.

This clone came up once. The rearrangement uses TRBV5-1 and TRBJ2-3; TRBD2 agrees at 8 bases. With V trimmed by 4 bases and J by 4 bases, 14 bases remained unmatched. Germline CDR1 is SGHRS and CDR2 is YFSETQ. This CDR3 spans 17 amino acids. This CDR3 reads CASSEPGRTGGSDTQYF. The CDR3 nucleotides are TGCGCCAGCAGCGAACCGGGACGAACGGGGGGGTCAGATACGCAGTATTTT.

The DNA for the CDR3 is TGCAGCGTTGAAGGGGAGCCGGGACAGGGGATGGATGAGCAGTTCTTC. This sequence encodes CSVEGEPGQGMDEQFF. V and J are TRBV29-1 and TRBJ2-1, with 10 bases identical to TRBD1. V gave up 1 base and J gave up 8 bases; unmatched junction bases: 11. The germline gives CDR1 SQVTM, CDR2 ANQGSEA. CDR3 size: 16 residues.

The chain is built from TRBV7-2 and TRBJ1-5, with TRBD1 matching 8 bases. The CDR3 covers 14 residues. The germline gives CDR1 SGHTA, CDR2 FQGNSA. Trimming at V came to 1 base and at J to 7 bases, leaving 3 bases not matched to a gene. The CDR3 bases are TGTGCCAGCAGCTTAGAGACAGGGGAACAGCCCCAGCATTTT. Translation gives CASSLETGEQPQHF.

The genes are TRBV6-1 and TRBJ1-3; 8 nucleotides agree with TRBD1. This CDR3 has 14 amino acids. Germline CDR1 MNHNS, CDR2 SASEGT. The V and J ends lost 7 bases and 4 bases, in that order; junction bases with no gene match: 6. DNA of the CDR3: TGTGCCAGCACGGACAGGGCTTACGGAAACACCATATATTTT. Amino acids: CASTDRAYGNTIYF.